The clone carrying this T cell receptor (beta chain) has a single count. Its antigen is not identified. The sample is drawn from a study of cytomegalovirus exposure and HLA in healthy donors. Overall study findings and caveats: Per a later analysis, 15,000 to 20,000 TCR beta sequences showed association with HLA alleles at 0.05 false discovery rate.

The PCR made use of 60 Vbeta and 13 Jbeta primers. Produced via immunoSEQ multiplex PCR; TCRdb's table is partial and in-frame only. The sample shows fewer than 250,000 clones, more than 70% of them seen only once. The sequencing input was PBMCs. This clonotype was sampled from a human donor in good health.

Here the CDR3 reads CASSRKEGQGGSGANVLTF. The CDR3 DNA reads TGTGCCAGCAGTCGTAAAGAGGGACAGGGAGGTTCGGGGGCCAACGTCCTGACTTTC. V usage is TRBV7-9 and J usage is TRBJ2-6; TRBD1 matches at 9 bases. The CDR3 is made up of 19 amino acids. Germline V gives CDR1 SEHNR, CDR2 FQNEAQ (reference sequence). Trimming took 6 bases from V and 4 from J; bases not matched to a gene: 16.